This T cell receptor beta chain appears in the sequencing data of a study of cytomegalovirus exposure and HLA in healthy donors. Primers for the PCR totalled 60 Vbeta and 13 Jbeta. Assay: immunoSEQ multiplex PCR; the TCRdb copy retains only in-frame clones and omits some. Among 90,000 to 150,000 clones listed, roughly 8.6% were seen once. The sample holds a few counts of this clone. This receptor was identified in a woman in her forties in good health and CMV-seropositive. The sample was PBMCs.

CDR3 coding DNA: TGCGCCAGCAGCTTTACCGGACAGGGAGGAAATGAAAAACTGTTTTTT. Translated: CASSFTGQGGNEKLFF. The chain links TRBV5-1 to TRBJ1-4; 8 nucleotides align to TRBD1. CDR1 is SGHRS and CDR2 is YFSETQ in the germline V gene. The junction had 8 bases not matched to a gene; V was cut back by 2 bases and J by 5 bases. This CDR3 has 16 amino acids.